These T cell receptor beta chains were read from a single sample in a study of T cell responses to AZD1222 COVID-19 vaccine. TCRdb's table, derived via immunoSEQ multiplex PCR, lists solely in-frame clones and lacks some. The sample gives more than 100,000 clones, about nine tenths of which show up once; about 41% is in the top ten. The sample in question was peripheral blood, obtained on day 0 of AZD1222 vaccination. The receptors here all came from an adult in good health. The CDR3 runs from the conserved cysteine through the conserved F or W. For some rows the clone size is stated as once, few or many, or as a class when expanded; others skip it.

j_call v_call clone_size cdr3_aa
TRBJ2-1 TRBV27 - CASRSTRTSAYNEQFF
TRBJ1-1 TRBV27 - CASSIRGTEAFF
TRBJ2-7 TRBV14 - CASSQDTLAGRYEQYF
TRBJ1-6 TRBV7-8 - CASSPGGNSPLHF
TRBJ2-2 TRBV24-1 few CATSDHARVTGELFF
TRBJ1-3 TRBV27 - CASRRGGSGNTIYF
TRBJ2-3 TRBV9 - CASSSTWGASTDTQYF
TRBJ2-1 TRBV28 - CASRNSGKGYNEQFF
TRBJ2-3 TRBV5-4 - CASSSWTLPTDTQYF
TRBJ1-1 TRBV2 - CATSGGNQNTEAFF
TRBJ2-7 TRBV11-3 - CASSSPGLAGPTPYEQYF
TRBJ2-5 TRBV7-2 - CASSIGLAGSQETQYF
TRBJ2-1 TRBV6-5 - CASSYLWGEQFF
TRBJ2-7 TRBV2 few CASSGSTGLSYEQYF
TRBJ1-1 TRBV4-2 few CASSQVGAGTEAFF
TRBJ2-7 TRBV13 - CARNSDRGGYEQYF
TRBJ1-5 TRBV7-2 few CASSEDRGVQPQHF
TRBJ2-7 TRBV28 - CASSLGWRDEQYF
TRBJ2-5 TRBV7-9 - CASSPGTVQETQYF
TRBJ2-3 TRBV11-2 - CASSFTQTSTDTQYF
TRBJ2-7 TRBV11-2 - CASRAESGYEQYF
TRBJ2-1 TRBV4-1 - CASSQVGRASRGINEQFF
TRBJ2-3 TRBV19 - CASSPREGRLDTQYF
TRBJ2-7 TRBV7-9 - CASSLDRGPSYEQYF
TRBJ2-7 TRBV18 - CASSPLGQVQYEQYF
TRBJ2-3 TRBV4-2 - CASSQEEGLGTDTQYF
TRBJ1-3 TRBV19 once CASHTGDSRSGNTIYF
TRBJ1-1 TRBV15 few CATSRDRGNTEAFF
TRBJ1-1 TRBV27 - CASSNTGAGNTEAFF
TRBJ1-1 TRBV7-2 - CASSFGFTNTEAFF
TRBJ2-3 TRBV5-4 - CASSEGLAGPTDTQYF
TRBJ2-5 TRBV18 - CASSPGTGIKETQYF